The 28 T cell receptor beta chains presented below share a single source sample, sequenced in a study of T cell responses to AZD1222 COVID-19 vaccine. Assay used: immunoSEQ multiplex PCR; TCRdb lists only in-frame clones, some missing. The sample gives around 58,000 clones, more than 70% of which show up once; 14% is in the top ten. The sample was peripheral blood, taken 28 days after the second AZD1222 dose. The source is an adult who received the AZD1222 COVID-19 vaccine.

The chain uses TRBV6-5 and TRBJ1-2; possible D gene TRBD1, 5 bases. The V and J ends lost 5 bases and 7 bases respectively, with 17 bases between them. The germline V gene encodes CDR1 MNHEY and CDR2 SVGAGI. The CDR3 has 14 amino acids. CDR3 DNA: TGTGCCAGCAGTCCGAAAGGGGAATCGGGTGGCTACACCTTC. This codes for CASSPKGESGGYTF.

The chain joins TRBV30 to TRBJ1-6; the D is unclear. Germline V gene sequence: CDR1 GTSNPN, CDR2 SVGIG (reference sequence). This CDR3 is 14 amino acids long. Trimming pared 0 bases from V and 6 bases from J, leaving 9 bases between. The DNA of the CDR3 is TGTGCCTGGAGTGTAGTAACAGCTAATTCACCCCTCCACTTT. Residues: CAWSVVTANSPLHF.

In DNA form, the CDR3 reads TGTGCCAGCAGTCAACAGGGTAACTATGGCTACACCTTC. Its protein product is CASSQQGNYGYTF. This chain joins TRBV3-1 (or the pseudogene TRBV3-2) and TRBJ1-2, with a weak D call TRBD1 (6 bases). CDR1 and CDR2 (germline): LGHDT, YNNKEL (reference sequence). The length of the CDR3 is 13 residues. Trimming shortened V by 6 bases and J by 1 base, and 9 bases separated the two germline ends.

The rearrangement joins TRBV7-9 to TRBJ2-3; the D gene is possibly TRBD2 (7 bases). The CDR3 length is 14 residues. V lost 2 bases and J lost 6, with 12 bases in between. The germline V gene encodes CDR1 SEHNR and CDR2 FQNEAQ (reference sequence). CDR3 region: CASSLTAGADTQYF. The CDR3 region has the DNA TGTGCCAGCAGCTTAACCGCGGGGGCGGATACGCAGTATTTT.

This clone was detected only once. The V gene is TRBV19, the J gene TRBJ1-5; 9 nucleotides agree with TRBD1. CDR3 length: 16 amino acids. V lost 5 bases to trimming and J lost 7 bases; unmatched junction nucleotides: 12. Germline loops: CDR1 LNHDA, CDR2 SQIVND (reference sequence). The chain's CDR3 is CASSAGTGYGNQPQHF. In DNA, the CDR3 is TGTGCCAGTAGTGCCGGGACAGGGTATGGGAACCAGCCCCAGCATTTT.

The chain has TRBV24-1 and TRBJ1-1, with D perhaps matching TRBD1 (6 bases). Per the germline V gene, CDR1 is KGHDR and CDR2 is SFDVKD. V shed 3 bases and J shed 5 bases, with 9 bases lying between them. The CDR3 is 13 residues long. CDR3 nucleotides: TGTGCCACCAGTGATGACAGGCTGACTGAAGCTTTCTTT. Translated, it gives CATSDDRLTEAFF.

This clone occurred once. This chain uses TRBV18 with TRBJ1-2; D gene ambiguous. CDR1 KGHSH and CDR2 LQKENI come from the germline V gene. Trimming removed 5 bases from V and 8 bases from J, with 18 bases in between. This CDR3 has 14 residues. This CDR3 is CASSDALERGGYTF. For the CDR3, the DNA is TGTGCCAGCTCAGACGCACTTGAGAGAGGCGGCTACACCTTC.

The genes are TRBV2 and TRBJ2-2; D ambiguous. Trimming removed 3 bases from V and 0 bases from J, with 8 bases in between. The V gene's germline CDR1 is SNHLY and CDR2 FYNNEI. The CDR3 extends over 15 amino acids. CDR3 residues: CASSDQASNTGELFF. The CDR3 DNA reads TGTGCCAGCAGTGACCAGGCCTCGAACACCGGGGAGCTGTTTTTT.

This chain uses TRBV5-4 with TRBJ2-5, with D possibly TRBD2 on 5 matching bases. Looked up from germline, CDR1 is SGHNT and CDR2 is YYREEE (reference sequence). The CDR3 consists of 15 residues. V was shortened by 1 base and J by 1 base, with 11 bases between the two germline ends. CDR3 amino acids: CASSLRLAGQETQYF. CDR3 DNA: TGTGCCAGCAGCTTGAGGCTAGCAGGCCAAGAGACCCAGTACTTC.

The CDR3 nucleotides read TGTGCCAGCAGCCCTCGCTCGGGACAGGTGAACACTGAAGCTTTCTTT. This translates into CASSPRSGQVNTEAFF. J is TRBJ1-1 and V is TRBV11-3; 8 positions agree with TRBD1. The CDR3 extends over 16 amino acids. Germline CDR1 reads SGHNT; CDR2 reads YENEEA. With V trimmed by 5 bases and J by 0 bases, 8 bases remained unmatched. Full variable domain (outside the CDR3, taken from reference TRBV11-3 and TRBJ1-1): EAGVVQSPRYKIIEKKQPVAFWCNPISGHNTLYWYLQNLGQGPELLIRYENEEAVDDSQLPKDRFSAERLKGVDSTLKIQPAELGDSAVYLCASSPRSGQVNTEAFFGQGTRLTVV.

J is TRBJ2-1 and V is TRBV2, with a tentative D call TRBD1 (5 bases). Per the germline V gene, CDR1 is SNHLY and CDR2 is FYNNEI. Between the trimmed V and J ends, which lost 6 bases and 8 bases, there was a span of 8 bases. The CDR3 runs to 11 residues. The DNA for the CDR3 is TGTGCCAGCAGCAGGGTAGATGAGCAGTTCTTC. It translates to CASSRVDEQFF.

The chain recombines TRBV19 with TRBJ2-7; D is perhaps TRBD2 (6 bases). Germline loops: CDR1 LNHDA, CDR2 SQIVND (reference sequence). V was shortened by 3 bases and J by 7 bases, with 16 bases between the two germline ends. This CDR3 comprises 14 residues. CDR3 DNA sequence: TGTGCCAGTAGTATTAGCGGACCTCTAAGGGAGCAGTACTTC. This encodes CASSISGPLREQYF.

In DNA form, the CDR3 reads TGTGCCAGTACCGACTGGGGAGAGACCCAGTACTTC. This gives the protein CASTDWGETQYF. The V and J genes are TRBV19 and TRBJ2-5; D gene ambiguous. Germline CDR1 LNHDA, CDR2 SQIVND (reference sequence). CDR3 length equals 12 residues. V was cut by 7 bases and J by 4 bases, with 10 bases left in between. The variable domain in full, with the rest retrieved from reference TRBV19 and TRBJ2-5, is DGGITQSPKYLFRKEGQNVTLSCEQNLNHDAMYWYRQDPGQGLRLIYYSQIVNDFQKGDIAEGYSVSREKKESFPLTVTSAQKNPTAFYLCASTDWGETQYFGPGTRLLVL.

This clone was seen a single time. The gene calls are TRBV4-3 and TRBJ2-1; the match to TRBD2 covers 12 bases. V trimming: 0 bases; J trimming: 8 bases; junction bases outside the gene matches: 8. Per the germline V gene, CDR1 is LGHNA and CDR2 is YSLEER. The CDR3 runs 17 residues. The CDR3 nucleotides read TGCGCCAGCAGCCAAGAAACCGGCCTAGCGGGAGGGTATGAGCAGTTCTTC. Protein product: CASSQETGLAGGYEQFF.

CDR3 in DNA: TGTGCCAGCAGCTTAATGGCGGAGACTACAGATACGCAGTATTTT. Protein product: CASSLMAETTDTQYF. The J gene is TRBJ2-3, the V gene TRBV7-6; D ambiguous. Germline CDR1 and CDR2: SGHVS and FNYEAQ. V was pared by 2 bases and J by 3 bases, with 12 bases between. This CDR3 region has 15 residues.

This chain connects TRBV19 to TRBJ2-2; 9 bases fit TRBD2. Unmatched junction bases numbered 4, after V lost 4 bases and J lost 4 bases. The CDR3 contains 15 residues. Germline lookup yields CDR1 LNHDA and CDR2 SQIVND (reference sequence). The CDR3 loop reads CASSTTSGSTGELFF. CDR3 in DNA: TGTGCCAGTAGTACGACTAGCGGAAGCACCGGGGAGCTGTTTTTT.

This chain links TRBV25-1 with TRBJ1-1; D possibly corresponds to TRBD1 (5 bases). The germline CDR1 and CDR2 sequences are MGHDK and SYGVNS. V was trimmed by 7 bases and J by 1 base, leaving 13 bases between them. The CDR3 is 14 residues long. CDR3: CASKRAGSNTEAFF. The CDR3, as DNA: TGTGCCAGCAAGAGAGCAGGGTCGAACACTGAAGCTTTCTTT.

This clone was detected only once. This chain uses TRBV7-9 with TRBJ2-7; D might be TRBD1 (6 bases). The CDR3 contains 16 residues. CDR1 is SEHNR and CDR2 is FQNEAQ in the germline V gene (reference sequence). Trimming took off 4 bases at V and 5 bases at J, with 21 bases between the two ends. The CDR3 is CASSYQQGRRLNEQYF. Written as DNA, the CDR3 is TGTGCCAGCAGCTACCAACAGGGAAGACGACTTAACGAGCAGTACTTC.

This clone showed up just a few times. The identical CDR3 is also encoded by other nucleotide sequences in the sample. The chain joins TRBV4-2 to TRBJ2-3; the D is unclear. This CDR3 is built from 12 residues. CDR1 is LGHNA, CDR2 YNFKEQ, per germline. V shed 1 base and J shed 4 bases, with 3 bases lying between them. As DNA, the CDR3 is TGTGCCAGCAGCCAAGTAGCAGATACGCAGTATTTT. This gives the protein CASSQVADTQYF.

J is TRBJ1-1 and V is TRBV3-1 (or the pseudogene TRBV3-2); 7 bases line up with TRBD1. The CDR3 sequence is 15 residues long. Looked up from germline, CDR1 is LGHDT and CDR2 is YNNKEL (reference sequence). V lost 3 bases to trimming and J lost 5 bases; unmatched junction nucleotides: 9. CDR3 DNA sequence: TGTGCCAGCAGCCACCGAGGCAGGGGGGGGACTGAAGCTTTCTTT. It is translated as CASSHRGRGGTEAFF.

The CDR3 DNA is TGTGCCAGCAGCTCCCTCAGCGGTACCCAAGAGACCCAGTACTTC. Its protein is CASSSLSGTQETQYF. This rearrangement joins TRBV5-6 to TRBJ2-5; maybe TRBD2 (5 bases). This CDR3 has 15 residues. CDR1 and CDR2 from the germline V gene are SGHDT and YYEEEE. The germline V and J ends were trimmed by 3 bases and 1 base, with 13 bases remaining between them.

This chain connects TRBV5-4 to TRBJ1-4; D possibly corresponds to TRBD1 (6 bases). This CDR3 contains 17 residues. Germline V CDR1 and CDR2: SGHNT, YYREEE (reference sequence). Trimming left V 4 bases short and J 0 bases short, with 16 bases between. The CDR3 loop is CASSIPQGPPTNEKLFF. Written as DNA, the CDR3 is TGTGCCAGCAGCATACCACAGGGTCCCCCAACTAATGAAAAACTGTTTTTT.

The chain has TRBV10-3 and TRBJ2-7; 7 positions agree with TRBD1. This CDR3 has 16 residues. The V gene's germline CDR1 is ENHRY and CDR2 SYGVKD. V gave up 6 bases and J gave up 4 bases; unmatched junction bases: 15. The CDR3 reads CAISLGTEVFGYEQYF. CDR3 sequence (DNA): TGTGCCATCAGCTTGGGGACAGAGGTCTTCGGGTACGAGCAGTACTTC.

The chain combines TRBV28 with TRBJ1-1; TRBD1 might be the D (6 bases). Germline V gene lookup returns CDR1 MDHEN and CDR2 SYDVKM. This CDR3 spans 15 amino acids. Trimming shortened V by 5 bases and J by 5 bases, and 18 bases separated the two germline ends. CDR3 DNA sequence: TGTGCCAGCAGTGCCTTACAGGGAATCGGGACTGAAGCTTTCTTT. Translated, it gives CASSALQGIGTEAFF.

The chain links TRBV7-9 to TRBJ1-1, with TRBD1 identical over 7 bases. Germline-derived CDR1 and CDR2 are SEHNR and FQNEAQ (reference sequence). Trimming took 4 bases from V and 3 from J; bases not matched to a gene: 5. The CDR3 runs to 14 residues. Here the CDR3 DNA reads TGTGCCAGCAGCTCCGACAGGGAGCACACTGAAGCTTTCTTT. The encoded protein is CASSSDREHTEAFF.

This chain joins TRBV5-6 and TRBJ2-5; TRBD1 matches 7 bases. CDR1 and CDR2 from the germline V gene are SGHDT and YYEEEE. CDR3 length: 13 amino acids. V gave up 5 bases and J gave up 1 base; unmatched junction bases: 2. For the CDR3, the DNA is TGTGCCAGCAGTTGGGACAGCCAAGAGACCCAGTACTTC. It translates to CASSWDSQETQYF.

The gene calls are TRBV30 and TRBJ1-1; D might be TRBD1 (6 bases). The CDR3 length is 13 residues. Trimming took off 3 bases at V and 11 bases at J, with 19 bases between the two ends. The germline V gene has CDR1 GTSNPN and CDR2 SVGIG (reference sequence). This chain's CDR3 is CAWRTPGGAGAFF. In nucleotides, the CDR3 is TGTGCCTGGAGGACTCCGGGGGGCGCGGGGGCTTTCTTT.

The gene calls are TRBV9 and TRBJ2-3; D is unresolved. Germline loops: CDR1 SGDLS, CDR2 YYNGEE. There are 16 residues in the CDR3. V was shortened by 2 bases and J by 0 bases, with 13 bases between the two germline ends. The CDR3 reads CASSVAEVASTDTQYF. As DNA, the CDR3 is TGTGCCAGCAGCGTTGCAGAAGTCGCTAGCACAGATACGCAGTATTTT.